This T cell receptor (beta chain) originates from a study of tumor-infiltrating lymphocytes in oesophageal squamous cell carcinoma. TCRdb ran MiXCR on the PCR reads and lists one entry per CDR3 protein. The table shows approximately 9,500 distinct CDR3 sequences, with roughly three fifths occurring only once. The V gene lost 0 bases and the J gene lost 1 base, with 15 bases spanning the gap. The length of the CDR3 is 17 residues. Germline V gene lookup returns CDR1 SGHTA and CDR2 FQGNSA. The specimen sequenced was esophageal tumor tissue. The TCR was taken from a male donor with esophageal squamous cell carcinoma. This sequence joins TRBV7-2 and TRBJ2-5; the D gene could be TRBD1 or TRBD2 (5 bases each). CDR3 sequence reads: CASSLAVNSGSQETQYF. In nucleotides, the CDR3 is TGTGCCAGCAGCTTAGCGGTCAATTCAGGGAGCCAAGAGACCCAGTACTTC. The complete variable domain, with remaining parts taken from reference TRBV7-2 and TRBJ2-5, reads GAGVSQSPSNKVTEKGKDVELRCDPISGHTALYWYRQSLGQGLEFLIYFQGNSAPDKSGLPSDRFSAERTGGSVSTLTIQRTQQEDSAVYLCASSLAVNSGSQETQYFGPGTRLLVL.